Listed below are T cell receptor beta chains from one sample, sequenced in a study of T cell changes during pregnancy in multiple sclerosis. Clones were sequenced by immunoSEQ multiplex PCR, and TCRdb holds only the in-frame ones, with some missing. The sample yields about 55,000 clones, 94% seen once. Specimen: CD8+ T cells from peripheral blood mononuclear cells, collected in the third trimester of pregnancy. These receptor sequences come from a female donor with multiple sclerosis, enrolled in a pregnancy study. CDR3s include the opening cysteine and the closing phenylalanine or tryptophan. A D gene is named only where the DNA matches it firmly. Only part of the rows carry a size: once, few, many, or a class if the clone is expanded.

d_call: -
j_call: TRBJ1-1
clone_size: -
v_call: TRBV7-9
cdr3_nt: TGTGCCAGCAGCTTATGGGGGGATAACACTGAAGCTTTCTTT
cdr3_aa: CASSLWGDNTEAFF

d_call: TRBD1
j_call: TRBJ2-3
clone_size: -
v_call: TRBV5-4
cdr3_nt: TGTGCCAGCACCTTCCGGGACAGGGGCACAGATACGCAGTATTTT
cdr3_aa: CASTFRDRGTDTQYF

d_call: TRBD2
j_call: TRBJ2-2
clone_size: -
v_call: TRBV5-4
cdr3_nt: TGTGCCAGCAGTCCTAGGACTAGCGGGAAGCCCGGGGAGCTGTTTTTT
cdr3_aa: CASSPRTSGKPGELFF

d_call: -
j_call: TRBJ2-3
clone_size: once
v_call: TRBV21-1
cdr3_nt: TGTGCCAGCAGCCGTCCGAGGGGCACAGATACGCAGTATTTT
cdr3_aa: CASSRPRGTDTQYF

d_call: TRBD1
j_call: TRBJ2-2
clone_size: -
v_call: TRBV27
cdr3_nt: TGTGCCAGCAGTTTATTCGCCCCGGCAGGGGGCACCGGGGAGCTGTTTTTT
cdr3_aa: CASSLFAPAGGTGELFF

d_call: TRBD1
j_call: TRBJ2-2
clone_size: once
v_call: TRBV19
cdr3_nt: TGTGCCAGTCCCCCTAAGCGACAGGGCATTAAGAACACCGGGGAGCTGTTTTTT
cdr3_aa: CASPPKRQGIKNTGELFF

d_call: -
j_call: TRBJ2-3
clone_size: -
v_call: TRBV13
cdr3_nt: TGTGCCGGAGAGAGCTCTCCCGCAGATACGCAGTATTTT
cdr3_aa: CAGESSPADTQYF

d_call: -
j_call: TRBJ1-3
clone_size: -
v_call: TRBV25-1
cdr3_nt: TGTGCCAGCAGTGCGGACAGCTCTGGAAACACCATATATTTT
cdr3_aa: CASSADSSGNTIYF

d_call: TRBD2
j_call: TRBJ2-7
clone_size: -
v_call: TRBV10-2
cdr3_nt: TGCGCCAGCAGTGGGACTAGCGGGAGATCACAGTACTTC
cdr3_aa: CASSGTSGRSQYF

d_call: -
j_call: TRBJ2-1
clone_size: once
v_call: TRBV13
cdr3_nt: TGTGCCAGCAGCTTAAGAGGGGGAGGGCCCTACAATGAGCAGTTCTTC
cdr3_aa: CASSLRGGGPYNEQFF

d_call: TRBD2
j_call: TRBJ2-1
clone_size: -
v_call: TRBV29-1
cdr3_nt: TGCAGCGTTGAAGATCTGGGGAGGGGTATAGCCAATGAGCAGTTCTTC
cdr3_aa: CSVEDLGRGIANEQFF

d_call: TRBD2
j_call: TRBJ2-1
clone_size: -
v_call: TRBV11-2
cdr3_nt: TGTGCCAGCAGCTCTGGGGGGGATTACAATGAGCAGTTCTTC
cdr3_aa: CASSSGGDYNEQFF

d_call: -
j_call: TRBJ1-1
clone_size: -
v_call: TRBV6-1
cdr3_nt: TGTGCCAGCAGGGATAGGGGCCCGAACACTGAAGCTTTCTTT
cdr3_aa: CASRDRGPNTEAFF

d_call: -
j_call: TRBJ2-7
clone_size: -
v_call: TRBV6-1
cdr3_nt: TGTGCCAGCAGTGACGTAGGGTCAGGGACTTACGAGCAGTACTTC
cdr3_aa: CASSDVGSGTYEQYF

d_call: TRBD2
j_call: TRBJ2-3
clone_size: -
v_call: TRBV7-3
cdr3_nt: TGTGCCAGCAGCTGGGGGACTGGACTAGTCACAGATACGCAGTATTTT
cdr3_aa: CASSWGTGLVTDTQYF

d_call: TRBD2
j_call: TRBJ2-2
clone_size: once
v_call: TRBV4-3
cdr3_nt: TGCGCCAGCAGCCAAGATAGACTAGCGGGTGAGAACACCGGGGAGCTGTTTTTT
cdr3_aa: CASSQDRLAGENTGELFF

d_call: TRBD1
j_call: TRBJ2-1
clone_size: -
v_call: TRBV27
cdr3_nt: TGTGCCAGCAGTCTTCCGGCGGGGACAGGGGTCTACAATGAGCAGTTCTTC
cdr3_aa: CASSLPAGTGVYNEQFF